Following are 15 T cell receptor beta chains from one sample sequenced in a study of pediatric ulcerative colitis. Using immunoSEQ multiplex PCR, the repertoire was profiled, and TCRdb retains in-frame clones only, with some absent. The sample lists 55,000 to 65,000 clones, over 70% occurring once. Sequenced sample: blood. The receptor set was obtained from a boy between 5 and 17 years old with moderate ulcerative colitis.

V usage is TRBV29-1 and J usage is TRBJ2-1; possible D gene TRBD1, 6 bases. This CDR3 is 14 amino acids long. Germline-derived CDR1 and CDR2 are SQVTM and ANQGSEA. V dropped 6 bases and J dropped 3 bases, with 15 bases sitting between them. This CDR3 is CSVGTLSLYNEQFF. CDR3 nucleotide sequence: TGCAGCGTCGGGACATTGAGTCTCTACAATGAGCAGTTCTTC.

The CDR3 region is CASSMPRTSGSTDTQYF. In nucleotides, the CDR3 is TGTGCCAGTAGTATGCCACGGACTAGCGGGAGCACAGATACGCAGTATTTT. V usage is TRBV19 and J usage is TRBJ2-3; 11 nucleotides match TRBD2. The germline V gene encodes CDR1 LNHDA and CDR2 SQIVND (reference sequence). After removal of 3 bases from V and 0 bases from J, the junction contained 5 bases not matched to a gene. This CDR3 spans 17 amino acids.

V is TRBV5-6 and J is TRBJ2-7; D might be TRBD2 (5 bases). The CDR3 has 14 amino acids. Per the germline V gene, CDR1 is SGHDT and CDR2 is YYEEEE. Trimming shortened V by 5 bases and J by 3 bases, and 15 bases separated the two germline ends. CDR3 residues: CASSSFSGSYEQYF. The CDR3 bases are TGTGCCAGCAGTTCCTTCAGCGGAAGCTACGAGCAGTACTTC.

J is TRBJ2-5 and V is TRBV6-1, with no clear D. V was shortened by 3 bases and J by 0 bases, with 8 bases between the two germline ends. The CDR3 has 14 amino acids. The germline gives CDR1 MNHNS, CDR2 SASEGT. Written as DNA, the CDR3 is TGTGCCAGCAGTGATTTTAGGTACCAAGAGACCCAGTACTTC. Its protein is CASSDFRYQETQYF.

The CDR3 here is CASSSLRSDLSGNTIYF. The CDR3 DNA sequence: TGTGCCAGCAGCTCTCTGAGGTCGGATCTTTCTGGAAACACCATATATTTT. The chain carries TRBV7-2 and TRBJ1-3; D gene uncertain. Germline V CDR1 and CDR2: SGHTA, FQGNSA. This CDR3 comprises 17 residues. V dropped 4 bases and J dropped 1 base, with 17 bases sitting between them.

This clone appeared a few times. V gene TRBV13 combines with J gene TRBJ1-4, with D unclear. Germline V lookup: CDR1 PRHDT, CDR2 FYEKMQ (reference sequence). V lost 0 bases to trimming and J lost 10 bases, with 12 bases between them. The CDR3 is 14 residues long. CDR3 coding DNA: TGTGCCAGCAGCTTAGGCCAAAGGGCGGCAAAACTGTTTTTT. Its translation: CASSLGQRAAKLFF.

The V call is TRBV5-6, the J call TRBJ2-7; D may be TRBD2 (7 bases). The CDR3 loop spans 15 amino acids. CDR1 and CDR2 from the germline V gene are SGHDT and YYEEEE. V lost 5 bases and J lost 1, with 16 bases in between. The CDR3 loop reads CASSQDSGISYEQYF. The CDR3 DNA sequence: TGTGCCAGCAGTCAGGACAGCGGGATATCCTACGAGCAGTACTTC. Looking up the rest from reference TRBV5-6 and TRBJ2-7 gives the full variable domain: DAGVTQSPTHLIKTRGQQVTLRCSPKSGHDTVSWYQQALGQGPQFIFQYYEEEERQRGNFPDRFSGHQFPNYSSELNVNALLLGDSALYLCASSQDSGISYEQYFGPGTRLTVT.

V is TRBV7-9 and J is TRBJ2-1; D may be TRBD1 (6 bases). Per the germline V gene, CDR1 is SEHNR and CDR2 is FQNEAQ (reference sequence). With 2 bases removed from V and 6 bases from J, the gap between germline ends came to 14 bases. The CDR3 totals 15 residues. This CDR3 reads CASSLSGALANEQFF. As DNA, the CDR3 is TGTGCCAGCAGCTTATCAGGGGCGTTAGCCAATGAGCAGTTCTTC.

The chain links TRBV6-5 to TRBJ1-1; TRBD1 matches at 11 bases. The CDR3 has 13 residues. Germline V lookup: CDR1 MNHEY, CDR2 SVGAGI. J was trimmed by 6 bases and V by 11 bases; bases with no gene match: 8. The CDR3 is CAVGQGAGAEAFF. For the CDR3, the DNA is TGTGCCGTAGGACAGGGGGCCGGGGCTGAAGCTTTCTTT.

This chain links TRBV19 with TRBJ1-1, with D possibly TRBD1 on 6 matching bases. Germline CDR1 LNHDA, CDR2 SQIVND (reference sequence). The CDR3 has 14 residues. Trimming removed 7 bases from V and 3 bases from J, with 15 bases in between. CDR3 loop: CASNSGKGDTEAFF. The CDR3 DNA sequence: TGTGCCAGTAACTCGGGTAAGGGGGACACTGAAGCTTTCTTT.

The chain carries TRBV7-6 and TRBJ2-5, with TRBD2 identical over 14 bases. Germline assignment: CDR1 SGHVS and CDR2 FNYEAQ. After removal of 4 bases from V and 5 bases from J, the junction contained 9 bases not matched to a gene. CDR3 size: 17 residues. CDR3 sequence: CASSSRLAGGPSETQYF. The CDR3, as DNA: TGTGCCAGCAGCTCGAGACTAGCGGGGGGGCCGAGTGAGACCCAGTACTTC.

The chain is built from TRBV2 and TRBJ2-7; TRBD1 matches 7 bases. The trim removed 8 bases at V and 5 bases at J, leaving 12 bases unmatched. Germline values: CDR1 SNHLY, CDR2 FYNNEI. The length of the CDR3 is 14 residues. The CDR3 is CASLLKTGLDEQYF. In DNA, the CDR3 is TGTGCCAGCCTCCTCAAGACAGGGCTTGACGAGCAGTACTTC.

V is TRBV7-3 and J is TRBJ2-5, with TRBD1 matching 9 bases. With V trimmed by 4 bases and J by 4 bases, 7 bases remained unmatched. Germline lookup yields CDR1 SGHTA and CDR2 FQGTGA. This CDR3 is 15 amino acids long. Here the CDR3 reads CASSSGQGGVETQYF. DNA for the CDR3: TGTGCCAGCAGCTCGGGACAGGGAGGTGTAGAGACCCAGTACTTC.

This clone was detected only a few times. V usage is TRBV4-1 and J usage is TRBJ2-3, with D tentatively TRBD1 or TRBD2 (5 bases each). V was trimmed by 0 bases and J by 1 base, leaving 11 bases between them. Germline CDR1 and CDR2: MGHRA and YSYEKL. This CDR3 spans 16 amino acids. DNA of the CDR3: TGCGCCAGCAGCCAAGAAGCGGCAGGGCGCACAGATACGCAGTATTTT. This gives the protein CASSQEAAGRTDTQYF.

This sequence joins TRBV9 and TRBJ2-2; 7 bases match TRBD2. The CDR3 consists of 15 residues. V lost 3 bases, J lost 0 bases, and 2 bases stayed unmatched. CDR1 and CDR2 (germline): SGDLS, YYNGEE. The CDR3, as DNA: TGTGCCAGCAGCGCAGGACTAGCGAACACCGGGGAGCTGTTTTTT. Translating it yields CASSAGLANTGELFF.